Listed here are 5 T cell receptor beta chains from one sample, sequenced in a study of blood T cell repertoires in COVID-19. Sequencing used immunoSEQ multiplex PCR; TCRdb keeps in-frame clones, though not all of them. The sample shows under 300,000 clones, about 90% of them seen only once. The sample was PBMCs or T cells enriched from blood (not recorded which). The receptors originated from a human donor in a cohort exposed to, infected with or recovered from COVID-19 (not recorded which). The donor label of this sample is uncertain.

V usage is TRBV5-1 and J usage is TRBJ2-5, with D perhaps TRBD2 (6 bases). CDR3 length: 13 amino acids. In germline, CDR1 is SGHRS, CDR2 YFSETQ. V was clipped by 4 bases and J by 5 bases, with 12 bases between them. CDR3 in DNA: TGCGCCAGCAGCCCGGGACTGGGGGAGACCCAGTACTTC. Translation gives CASSPGLGETQYF.

In this sample, this clone turned up once. CDR3 protein: CAISPGTGTDTQYF. DNA of the CDR3: TGTGCCATTAGTCCCGGGACAGGGACCGATACGCAGTATTTT. The rearrangement joins TRBV10-3 to TRBJ2-3, with 9 positions matching TRBD1. The CDR3 length is 14 residues. CDR1 is ENHRY and CDR2 is SYGVKD in the germline V gene. Trimming cost V 9 bases and J 6 bases; bases outside gene matches: 10.

The V gene is TRBV7-2, the J gene TRBJ1-2; D is unresolved. Germline loops: CDR1 SGHTA, CDR2 FQGNSA. The CDR3 consists of 12 residues. Trimming left V 5 bases short and J 4 bases short, with 8 bases between. In DNA, the CDR3 is TGTGCCAGCAGCAAACTGATCTATGGCTACACCTTC. This sequence encodes CASSKLIYGYTF.

CDR3 DNA sequence: TGCAGCGACAGGGAAAGGGGCACAGATACGCAGTATTTT. Translating it yields CSDRERGTDTQYF. The rearrangement joins TRBV29-1 to TRBJ2-3, with D possibly matching TRBD1 (6 bases). The CDR3 runs 13 residues. CDR1 is SQVTM and CDR2 is ANQGSEA in the germline V gene. The germline V and J ends were trimmed by 7 bases and 1 base, with 12 bases remaining between them.

V is TRBV2 and J is TRBJ1-5; D might be TRBD1 (5 bases). V was pared by 3 bases and J by 6 bases, with 15 bases between. The CDR3 extends over 15 amino acids. Germline-derived CDR1 and CDR2 are SNHLY and FYNNEI. CDR3: CASSDPGGGVQPQHF. CDR3 nucleotide sequence: TGTGCCAGCAGTGACCCGGGGGGAGGGGTTCAGCCCCAGCATTTT.